This T cell receptor beta chain was identified during a study of technical replicates of blood from several donors. Sequencing used immunoSEQ multiplex PCR; TCRdb keeps in-frame clones, though not all of them. The repertoire consists of almost 55,000 clones, with about 95% occurring once and the leading ten covering about 0.22%. CDR1 is SGHNT, CDR2 YYREEE, per germline (reference sequence). The CDR3 loop spans 13 amino acids. Trimming at V came to 0 bases and at J to 4 bases, leaving 0 bases not matched to a gene. Sequenced material: T cells isolated from PBMCs. This TCR was recovered from a human donor in good health. The V gene is TRBV5-4, the J gene TRBJ1-2, with 7 nucleotides matching TRBD1. The CDR3 here is CASSLAGGYGYTF. For the CDR3, the DNA is TGTGCCAGCAGCTTGGCAGGGGGCTATGGCTACACCTTC.